The T cell receptor beta chain under discussion was sequenced for a study of beta chain features in type 1 diabetes (dated by TCRdb to between 2018 and 2020). Context from the whole study: No differences in mean age, gender distribution, total cell number or subset yield were found between patients and healthy donors. A total of 90 million to 120 million sorted cells were examined across all samples, and a strong correlation was observed between cell number per subset and RNA yield. The study compared the TCRB repertoires of sorted circulating CD4+ T cell subsets in recently diagnosed type 1 diabetes patients with those in matched healthy donors. Regulatory and stem cell-like memory subsets were obtained from only 8 patients and about 8 healthy donors, while naive and central memory subsets were obtained from all 28 donors. The investigation overall reported the following: Fewer insertions and more nucleotide deletions at VDJ recombination sites were observed in patients with type 1 diabetes, implying thymic rearrangement abnormalities. Only small numbers of individuals were included in the HLA sub-analyses, which left unresolved whether HLA type had any influence on TCRB rearrangement. Because cDNA was sequenced instead of genomic DNA, highly expressing activated cells could be over-represented, though the groups showed no difference in activation or CD3 levels. Naive, central memory and regulatory TCRB repertoires appeared more similar among patients than among healthy donors. Type 1 diabetes patients showed a moderate but significant shortening of TCRB CDR3 length in all four CD4+ subsets. PCR may preferentially amplify shorter templates, but because patient and control samples were amplified and corrected together, any resulting skew would affect both groups equally.

From each donor, a single peripheral blood sample of approximately 110 mL on average was drawn into heparinised tubes. Using a panel that included CD45RO, CCR7, CD25, CD127, CD95 and CD27, naive, central memory, regulatory and stem cell-like memory CD4+ T cells were sorted on a BD FACSAria II. Every sorted population had a purity above 95%. PBMCs were isolated right away by Lymphoprep density gradient centrifugation and were stained directly, without culture. Samples were stained and sorted in pairs, with one healthy donor and one patient per experiment, so that batch effects were minimized. The High Capacity cDNA Reverse Transcription Kit was used to reverse transcribe all of the isolated RNA, meaning that expressed TCRB transcripts were what got sequenced. Naive, central memory and regulatory T cell samples underwent deep immunoSEQ sequencing, averaging roughly 3.5 million total reads per sample. After sorted cells were lysed in RLT buffer, RNA was extracted with DNase-treated RNeasy Micro or Mini kits, with the choice depending on cell number. Each cell subset was processed on its own to prevent cross-contamination, while patient and healthy donor samples were processed together. The immunoSEQ multiplex PCR was used to amplify TCRB sequences from cDNA, yielding 87-bp fragments that span the CDR3 region. Sequencing of the amplicons was performed on the Illumina HiSeq platform. The paper's data handling went like this. Synthetic template baselines were used to correct PCR bias computationally, reads within Hamming distance 2 were collapsed, and singletons that could not be merged were discarded. Reads were aligned to IMGT to assign V, D and J genes, CDR3 length, and insertions or deletions at six rearrangement sites. Clonotype counts were normalized to sorted cell number within each subset before computing true diversity and Gini coefficients with the tcR R package. Repertoire sharing was quantified using the overlap coefficient calculated on TCRB nucleotide sequences. As a proxy for the pre-selection repertoire, out-of-frame TCRB sequences from naive cells were analyzed. TCRdb's version of the immuneACCESS table is confined to in-frame rearrangements and falls short of the full clone set. An unresolved V gene accounts for under half of the shortfall where checked; the remainder is of unknown origin. V and J calls and clone size follow that table, whereas D and trimming were derived from the DNA. This sample comprises about 360,000 clones, 10% to 15% of them detected only once. The ten largest account for about 0.017% of the sample.

This clone was detected a few times. Which antigen it targets is not known. No quality values exist for individual bases; no much larger clone is one base distant. CDR3 length: 17 amino acids, cysteine to phenylalanine. The read is trimmed to its CDR3 DNA, 51 bases read in frame from base 1. A distance of 20 bases separates the germline ends of V and J, which lose 3 bases and 6 bases respectively. CDR1 and CDR2, looked up from the germline V gene, are SGHTA and FQGNSA. The chain uses TRBV7-2 and TRBJ2-2; perhaps TRBD2 is the D gene, with 6 bases matching. The clonotype comes from a man aged 18 to 29 in good health. The sequencing sample was made of naive CD4+ T cells from blood. What this sample's cell subset or site label stands for: true naive CD4+ T cells. CDR3 region: CASSFETSRLVSGELFF. The sequence in DNA is TGTGCCAGCAGCTTCGAAACCTCAAGACTAGTTTCCGGGGAGCTGTTTTTT.